Given below is one TCR beta chain in context. Its antigen is unknown. A read error may be the cause here, since a much bigger clone is one base away. TCRdb passed the PCR reads through MiXCR, listing each CDR3 protein once. The sample consists of around 480,000 distinct CDR3 sequences, roughly 23% of them appearing once. The CDR3 runs 14 residues. The germline V gene has CDR1 ENHRY and CDR2 SYGVKD. This specimen belongs to a study of molecular identifiers for immune sequencing clone quantification. Regarding the study as a whole: One cell's worth of spiked Jurkat TCR RNA was reportedly detectable among about a million naive cells.

The specimen was naive CD8+ T cells from blood, with Jurkat cell RNA spiked in. Documented subset: FACS-sorted CD8+CD4-CCR7+CD45RA+ naive T cells. The chain is built from TRBV10-3 and TRBJ2-5, with unresolved D. This TCR was recovered from a human donor in good health. Some libraries in this study had Jurkat cell RNA spiked in. CDR3 sequence (DNA): TGTGCCGTCAGTGAGTCGACTCTGGAAGAGACCCAGTACTTC. As protein: CAVSESTLEETQYF.